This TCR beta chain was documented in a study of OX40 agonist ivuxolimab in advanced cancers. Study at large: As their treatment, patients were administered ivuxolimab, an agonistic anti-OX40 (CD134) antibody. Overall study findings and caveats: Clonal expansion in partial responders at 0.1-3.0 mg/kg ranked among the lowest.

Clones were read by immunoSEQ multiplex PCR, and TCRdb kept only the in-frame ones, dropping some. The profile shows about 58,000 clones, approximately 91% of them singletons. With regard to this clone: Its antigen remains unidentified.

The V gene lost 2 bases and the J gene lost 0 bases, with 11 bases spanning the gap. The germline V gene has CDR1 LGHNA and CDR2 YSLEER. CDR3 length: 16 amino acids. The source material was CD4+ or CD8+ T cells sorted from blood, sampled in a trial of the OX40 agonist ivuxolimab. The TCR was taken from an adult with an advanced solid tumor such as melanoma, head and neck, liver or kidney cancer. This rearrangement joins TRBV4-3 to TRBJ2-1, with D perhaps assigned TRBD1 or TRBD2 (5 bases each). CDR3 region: CASSQYSGSSYNEQFF. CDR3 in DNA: TGCGCCAGCAGCCAATATTCAGGGAGCTCCTACAATGAGCAGTTCTTC.